This T cell receptor (beta chain) was documented in a study of blood T cell repertoires in COVID-19. At the level of the study: Collection of acute and convalescent COVID-19 samples took place in the United States, Italy and Spain. T cells, B-cell-depleted T cells, or PBMCs supplied cDNA or gDNA.

Of note for this clone: This CDR3 is also generated by other DNA sequences in the sample.

The CDR3 contains 15 residues. Per germline, CDR1 SGHRS and CDR2 YFSETQ. The V end was cut by 0 bases, the J end by 0 bases, with 7 bases between. Original handling: Amplification of reference gene primers provided the estimated nucleated cell counts. TCRdb keeps only in-frame clones here, not all; method: immunoSEQ multiplex PCR. V and J calls and clone size come straight from that table; D and trimming were deduced from the DNA. This sample has about 230,000 clones, with around 92% found just once. Sample: PBMCs or T cells enriched from blood (not recorded which). This clonotype was obtained from a woman in her twenties or thirties with acute COVID-19. V is TRBV5-1 and J is TRBJ2-1, with TRBD1 as a possible D gene (5 bases). In nucleotides, the CDR3 is TGCGCCAGCAGCTTGGAGGGGTCCTCCTACAATGAGCAGTTCTTC. It translates to CASSLEGSSYNEQFF.